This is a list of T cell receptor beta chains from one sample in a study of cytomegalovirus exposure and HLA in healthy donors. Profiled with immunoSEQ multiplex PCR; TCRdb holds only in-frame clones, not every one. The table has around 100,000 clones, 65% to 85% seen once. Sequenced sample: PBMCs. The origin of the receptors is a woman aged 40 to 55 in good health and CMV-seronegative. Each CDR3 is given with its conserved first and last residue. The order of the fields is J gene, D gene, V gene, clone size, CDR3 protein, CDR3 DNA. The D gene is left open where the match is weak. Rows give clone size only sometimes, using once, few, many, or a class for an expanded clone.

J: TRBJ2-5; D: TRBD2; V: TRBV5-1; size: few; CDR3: CASTSGGETQYF; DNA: TGCGCCAGCACTAGCGGGGGAGAGACCCAGTACTTC
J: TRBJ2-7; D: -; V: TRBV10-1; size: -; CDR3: CASSPVAGPYEQYF; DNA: TGCGCCAGCAGCCCAGTGGCGGGCCCCTACGAGCAGTACTTC
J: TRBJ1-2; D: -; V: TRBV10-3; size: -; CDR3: CAISNPGTSGYTF; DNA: TGTGCCATCAGTAATCCCGGGACATCTGGCTACACCTTC
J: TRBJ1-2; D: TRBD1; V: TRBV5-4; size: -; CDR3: CASSTPPGQGDYGYTF; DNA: TGTGCCAGCAGCACCCCCCCGGGACAGGGTGACTATGGCTACACCTTC
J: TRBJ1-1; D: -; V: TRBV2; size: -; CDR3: CASSPGGTEAFF; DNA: TGTGCCAGCAGCCCGGGGGGGACGGAAGCTTTCTTT
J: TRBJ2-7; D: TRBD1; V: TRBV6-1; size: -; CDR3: CASRADRGAYEQYF; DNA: TGTGCCAGCAGGGCGGACAGGGGGGCCTACGAGCAGTACTTC
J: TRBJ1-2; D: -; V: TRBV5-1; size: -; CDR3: CASSPGDGAIGYTF; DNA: TGCGCCAGCAGCCCGGGGGACGGTGCTATCGGCTACACCTTC
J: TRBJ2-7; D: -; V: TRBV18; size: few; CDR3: CASSPVGDIGSYEQYF; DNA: TGTGCCAGCTCACCGGTAGGGGATATAGGCTCTTATGAGCAGTACTTC
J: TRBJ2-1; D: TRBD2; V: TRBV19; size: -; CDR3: CASSPLRLAGGNEQFF; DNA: TGTGCCAGTAGTCCTCTTCGACTAGCGGGAGGGAATGAGCAGTTCTTC
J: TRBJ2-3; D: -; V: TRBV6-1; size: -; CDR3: CASRDPGLLPDTQYF; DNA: TGTGCCAGCAGGGATCCGGGACTTTTACCAGATACGCAGTATTTT
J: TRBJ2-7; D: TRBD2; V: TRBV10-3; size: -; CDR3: CAISDNPGRGSGEQYF; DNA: TGTGCCATCAGTGACAACCCCGGGAGGGGGTCGGGCGAGCAGTACTTC
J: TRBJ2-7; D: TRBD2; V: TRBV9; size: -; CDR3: CASSVDPAGGGEQYF; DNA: TGTGCCAGCAGCGTAGATCCAGCGGGAGGAGGCGAGCAGTACTTC